One sample yielded the 18 T cell receptor beta chains listed below, sequenced in a study of CD8+CD57+ T cells in acquired aplastic anemia. All patients picked for sequencing had shown, by flow cytometry, an expansion of CD8+CD57+ cells. Genomic DNA provided the template from which TCR beta VDJ and CDR3 profiles were obtained. TCRdb passed the reads through MiXCR, listing each CDR3 protein once. This sample has about 180,000 distinct CDR3 sequences, with nearly 50% found just once. Sequencing used sorted CD4+, CD8+, or CD8+CD57+ T cells (not recorded which) from PBMCs. Receptors were obtained from a human donor with aplastic anemia.

The sample holds a few counts of this clonotype. The chain has TRBV6-2 or TRBV6-3 and TRBJ2-1; D remains ambiguous. Germline CDR1 MNHEY, CDR2 SVGEGT. Trimming took 0 bases from V and 2 from J, leaving 11 bases between them. The CDR3 consists of 16 residues. CDR3 DNA: TGTGCCAGCAGTTACTCCCCCGTGGCCCCCTACAATGAGCAGTTCTTC. Amino acids: CASSYSPVAPYNEQFF.

This sequence joins TRBV14 and TRBJ2-4; 8 bases map to TRBD2. The V gene's germline CDR1 is SGHDN and CDR2 FVKESK. After removal of 4 bases from V and 1 base from J, the junction contained 18 bases not matched to a gene. The CDR3 contains 20 residues. The CDR3 nucleotides read TGTGCCAGCAGCCCCCGGGGGGGGGGCAGGCGGCGTGTCGCCAAAAACATTCAGTACTTC. Translation gives CASSPRGGGRRRVAKNIQYF.

This rearrangement joins TRBV10-1 to TRBJ1-5; D may be TRBD1 (5 bases). V gave up 6 bases and J gave up 4 bases, with 19 bases separating them. The CDR3 loop spans 16 amino acids. Germline CDR1 reads WNHNN; CDR2 reads SYGVQD (reference sequence). CDR3 residues: CASSMGPGGLNQPQHF. DNA for the CDR3: TGCGCCAGCAGCATGGGGCCGGGCGGGTTGAATCAGCCCCAGCATTTT.

The chain links TRBV7-6 to TRBJ2-7; TRBD1 aligns across 7 bases. With 2 bases clipped from V and 6 bases from J, the junction kept 7 bases outside the gene matches. Germline lookup yields CDR1 SGHVS and CDR2 FNYEAQ. This CDR3 is 14 amino acids long. The CDR3 here is CASSLIGTEGEQYF. CDR3 bases: TGTGCCAGCAGCTTAATAGGGACAGAAGGCGAGCAGTACTTC.

Points on this clonotype: With a much larger clone just one base away, this may be a read error. The rearrangement uses TRBV6-1 and TRBJ2-1; D is possibly TRBD1 (5 bases). The CDR3 is made up of 14 amino acids. The germline V gene has CDR1 MNHNS and CDR2 SASEGT. CDR3 sequence reads: CASSRQTDSNELFF. As DNA, the CDR3 is TGTGCCAGCAGCCGACAGACAGATTCAAATGAGCTGTTCTTC.

Ten or more counts support this clonotype. This chain links TRBV29-1 with TRBJ1-2; 7 positions match TRBD1. Germline values: CDR1 SQVTM, CDR2 ANQGSEA. CDR3 length equals 13 residues. Trimming at V came to 6 bases and at J to 8 bases, leaving 12 bases not matched to a gene. CDR3 sequence: CSVVTGQAGGYTF. The CDR3 region has the DNA TGCAGCGTGGTCACTGGACAGGCGGGGGGCTACACCTTC. The entire variable domain, with the rest obtained from reference TRBV29-1 and TRBJ1-2, is as follows: SAVISQKPSRDICQRGTSLTIQCQVDSQVTMMFWYRQQPGQSLTLIATANQGSEATYESGFVIDKFPISRPNLTFSTLTVSNMSPEDSSIYLCSVVTGQAGGYTFGSGTRLTVV.

The chain carries TRBV5-1 and TRBJ1-1; weak D call: TRBD1 (6 bases). The V gene's germline CDR1 is SGHRS and CDR2 YFSETQ. Between the trimmed V and J ends, which lost 3 bases and 3 bases, there was a span of 9 bases. CDR3 length: 13 amino acids. In nucleotides, the CDR3 is TGCGCCAGCAGCTGGGGGGCGGACACTGAAGCTTTCTTT. Translation: CASSWGADTEAFF.

This chain links TRBV25-1 with TRBJ2-1; D possibly corresponds to TRBD1 (5 bases). The ends were cut back, 7 bases at V and 2 bases at J, with 12 bases in the middle. CDR3 length: 14 amino acids. Germline V CDR1 and CDR2: MGHDK, SYGVNS. The CDR3 region is CASKGQGPYNEQFF. Written as DNA, the CDR3 is TGTGCCAGCAAGGGGCAGGGCCCCTACAATGAGCAGTTCTTC.

The table lists this clonotype with many counts. V is TRBV7-9 and J is TRBJ1-6; 11 nucleotides align to TRBD1. Per germline, CDR1 SEHNR and CDR2 FQNEAQ (reference sequence). With 2 bases clipped from V and 7 bases from J, the junction kept 4 bases outside the gene matches. The CDR3 length is 16 residues. The DNA for the CDR3 is TGTGCCAGCAGCTTAACCCGGACAGGGGGCAATTCACCCCTCCACTTT. This sequence encodes CASSLTRTGGNSPLHF. Complete variable domain (other parts from reference TRBV7-9 and TRBJ1-6): DTGVSQNPRHKITKRGQNVTFRCDPISEHNRLYWYRQTLGQGPEFLTYFQNEAQLEKSRLLSDRFSAERPKGSFSTLEIQRTEQGDSAMYLCASSLTRTGGNSPLHFGNGTRLTVT.

This clonotype was counted only a few times. J is TRBJ1-5 and V is TRBV11-2; 9 nucleotides align to TRBD1. Germline assignment: CDR1 SGHAT and CDR2 FQNNGV. V shed 5 bases, J shed 3 bases, and the junction held 11 bases outside the gene matches. The CDR3 has 17 amino acids. The CDR3 nucleotides read TGTGCCAGCAGCGACTCCACAGGGGGCGACCCCAATCAGCCCCAGCATTTT. Amino acid sequence: CASSDSTGGDPNQPQHF.

The J gene is TRBJ2-2, the V gene TRBV24-1; TRBD1 aligns across 8 bases. V lost 3 bases, J lost 4 bases, and 6 bases stayed unmatched. The CDR3 is 16 amino acids. CDR1 and CDR2 from the germline V gene are KGHDR and SFDVKD. Written as DNA, the CDR3 is TGTGCCACCAGTGATGACAGGGGAGGTGGCACCGGGGAGCTGTTTTTT. Translation gives CATSDDRGGGTGELFF.

This clonotype was seen a handful of times. J is TRBJ1-4 and V is TRBV24-1; D gene ambiguous. Germline V lookup: CDR1 KGHDR, CDR2 SFDVKD. Trimming pared 7 bases from V and 3 bases from J, leaving 8 bases between. The CDR3 consists of 13 residues. The CDR3 sequence is CATSRVSNEKLFF. DNA for the CDR3: TGTGCCACCAGCCGGGTCTCTAATGAAAAACTGTTTTTT.

The chain joins TRBV12-3 or TRBV12-4 to TRBJ2-7; 12 bases line up with TRBD1. This CDR3 spans 15 amino acids. Unmatched junction bases numbered 3, after V lost 3 bases and J lost 3 bases. The CDR3 DNA follows: TGTGCCAGCAGTTTCGGGACAGGGGGCATCTACGAGCAGTACTTC. Amino acid sequence: CASSFGTGGIYEQYF.

Note on this clonotype: Relative to the germline gene, one junction end is altered; a read error may explain this. The chain combines TRBV29-1 with TRBJ2-1; the D gene could be TRBD1 or TRBD2 (5 bases each). The germline V gene has CDR1 SQVTM and CDR2 ANQGSEA. CDR3 size: 10 residues. In nucleotides, the CDR3 is TGTGGGGGAAGAGGGAATGAGCAGTTCTTC. Residues: CGGRGNEQFF.

This chain connects TRBV19 to TRBJ2-2, with 8 bases aligning to TRBD1. Looked up from germline, CDR1 is LNHDA and CDR2 is SQIVND (reference sequence). The V and J ends lost 5 bases and 4 bases, in that order; junction bases with no gene match: 6. CDR3 length: 15 amino acids. CDR3 nucleotides: TGTGCCAGTAGTCCCTGGACAGGGAGCACCGGGGAGCTGTTTTTT. Its translation is CASSPWTGSTGELFF.

Concerning this clonotype: This could be a read error, since a much larger clone is one nucleotide away. Given the absence of the conserved phenylalanine or tryptophan at the CDR3 end, a read error is likely. V and J are TRBV20-1 and TRBJ2-3; either TRBD1 or TRBD2 may fit D (5 bases each). Germline CDR1 and CDR2: DFQATT and SNEGSKA (reference sequence). V lost 0 bases to trimming and J lost 1 base, with 14 bases between them. The CDR3 sequence is 16 residues long. The CDR3 sequence: CSARDPGQGRTDTQYL. In DNA form, the CDR3 reads TGCAGTGCTAGAGATCCGGGGCAGGGACGCACAGATACGCAGTATTTA.

This chain connects TRBV19 to TRBJ2-3, with D maybe TRBD1 (6 bases). Trimming cost V 3 bases and J 5 bases, with 9 bases left between them. In germline, CDR1 is LNHDA, CDR2 SQIVND (reference sequence). There are 13 residues in the CDR3. CDR3 residues: CASSMGAVDTQYF. As DNA, the CDR3 is TGTGCCAGTAGTATGGGGGCGGTAGATACGCAGTATTTT.

V and J are TRBV3-1 and TRBJ2-1, with 7 bases fitting TRBD2. The CDR3 length is 16 residues. Unmatched junction bases numbered 6, after V lost 4 bases and J lost 0 bases. Germline V gene sequence: CDR1 LGHDT, CDR2 YNNKEL (reference sequence). Written as DNA, the CDR3 is TGTGCCAGCAGCCCCTTAGCGGGTAGCTCCTACAATGAGCAGTTCTTC. Translated: CASSPLAGSSYNEQFF.